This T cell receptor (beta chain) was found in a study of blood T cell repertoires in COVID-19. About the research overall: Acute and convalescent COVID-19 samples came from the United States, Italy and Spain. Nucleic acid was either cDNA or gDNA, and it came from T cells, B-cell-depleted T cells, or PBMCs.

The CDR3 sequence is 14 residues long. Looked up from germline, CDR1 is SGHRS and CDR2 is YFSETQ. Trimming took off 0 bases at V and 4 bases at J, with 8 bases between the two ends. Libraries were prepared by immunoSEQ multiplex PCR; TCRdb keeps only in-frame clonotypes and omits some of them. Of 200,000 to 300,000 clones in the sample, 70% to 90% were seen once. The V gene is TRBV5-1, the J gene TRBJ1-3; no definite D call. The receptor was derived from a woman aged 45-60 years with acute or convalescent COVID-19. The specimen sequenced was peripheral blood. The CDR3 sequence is CASSLAVAGNTIYF. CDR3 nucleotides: TGCGCCAGCAGCTTGGCCGTAGCGGGAAACACCATATATTTT.